Below, 5 T cell receptor beta chains from the same sample are listed, as sequenced in a study of tissue T cells after allogeneic stem cell transplantation. As for time point: mouse harvest day 7 after allogeneic transplant. Mouse grafts combined 10^7 T-cell-depleted bone marrow cells with 10^6 splenic CD5+ T cells. TCRdb's copy holds only in-frame clones and misses some; the assay was immunoSEQ multiplex PCR. In the table there are about 1,000 clones, around 50% of which are singletons. The sequenced sample was liver tissue. These receptors were obtained from a female BALB/c mouse given C57BL/6 T cells with graft-versus-host disease after an allogeneic hematopoietic cell transplant.

Turning to this clone: Gene names are mouse gene names. The read stops 1 residue short of the end of the CDR3; the missing end is completed from the germline J gene. The V gene is TRBV15, the J gene TRBJ2-5; possible D gene TRBD2, 6 bases. V shed 5 bases and J shed 4 bases, with 7 bases lying between them. The CDR3 contains 12 residues. Germline V gives CDR1 SGHND, CDR2 FRSKSL. The CDR3 sequence: CASSRGEDTQYF. The CDR3 DNA, read in part, is TGTGCCAGCAGTCGGGGGGAAGACACCCAGTAC. The full variable domain, rest sourced from reference TRBV15 and TRBJ2-5, is DAGVTQTPRHEVAEKGQTIILKCEPVSGHNDLFWYRQTKIQGLELLSYFRSKSLMEDGGAFKDRFKAEMLNSSFSTLKIQPTEPKDSAVYLCASSRGEDTQYFGPGTRLLVL.

The sample holds one count of this clone. All gene names here are mouse names. Read coverage stops 1 residue before the CDR3 terminus; the germline J gene supplies the remainder. The V gene is TRBV2, the J gene TRBJ2-4; tentative D call: TRBD1 (6 bases). The CDR3 has 15 amino acids. V dropped 0 bases and J dropped 4 bases, with 11 bases sitting between them. Germline lookup yields CDR1 LGHNA and CDR2 YSYQKL. The CDR3 here is CASSQDRGTKNTLYF. CDR3 DNA, as far as it was read: TGTGCCAGCAGCCAAGATAGGGGGACAAAAAACACCTTGTAC.

This clone showed up just once. Gene names follow the mouse nomenclature. The CDR3 goes on 1 residue after the read ends, and that part is filled in from the germline J gene. V gene TRBV5 combines with J gene TRBJ2-1; weak D call: TRBD1 (5 bases). V lost 0 bases and J 0 bases, leaving 6 bases between the germline ends. Germline V gene lookup returns CDR1 LGHNA and CDR2 YNLKQL (reference sequence). The CDR3 runs 15 residues. This CDR3 reads CASSQERGNYAEQFF. The sequenced CDR3 bases are TGTGCCAGCAGCCAAGAAAGGGGTAACTATGCTGAGCAGTTC.

In the case of this clone: Genes here carry mouse names. The read halts 1 residue ahead of the CDR3 end, with the missing end drawn from the germline J gene. This chain connects TRBV3 to TRBJ1-4; TRBD1 matches at 7 bases. CDR1 and CDR2 (germline): SNHLY, FYNGKV (reference sequence). The CDR3 length is 15 residues. Trimming at V came to 3 bases and at J to 3 bases, leaving 4 bases not matched to a gene. CDR3: CASSLGQRTNERLFF. The CDR3 DNA, read in part, is TGTGCCAGCAGCTTGGGACAGAGGACCAACGAAAGATTATTT.

Comments on this clone: Gene names denote mouse genes. The CDR3 end lies 1 residue beyond the end of the read and is filled in from the germline J gene. The V call is TRBV13-2, the J call TRBJ2-7, with D perhaps TRBD1 (6 bases). CDR1 NNHNN and CDR2 SYGAGS come from the germline V gene (reference sequence). The CDR3 consists of 12 residues. The V end lost 2 bases, the J end lost 5 bases, and 8 bases lay between the germline ends. The CDR3 sequence: CASGDRGDEQYF. The CDR3 DNA, read in part, is TGTGCCAGCGGTGACAGGGGTGATGAACAGTAC.